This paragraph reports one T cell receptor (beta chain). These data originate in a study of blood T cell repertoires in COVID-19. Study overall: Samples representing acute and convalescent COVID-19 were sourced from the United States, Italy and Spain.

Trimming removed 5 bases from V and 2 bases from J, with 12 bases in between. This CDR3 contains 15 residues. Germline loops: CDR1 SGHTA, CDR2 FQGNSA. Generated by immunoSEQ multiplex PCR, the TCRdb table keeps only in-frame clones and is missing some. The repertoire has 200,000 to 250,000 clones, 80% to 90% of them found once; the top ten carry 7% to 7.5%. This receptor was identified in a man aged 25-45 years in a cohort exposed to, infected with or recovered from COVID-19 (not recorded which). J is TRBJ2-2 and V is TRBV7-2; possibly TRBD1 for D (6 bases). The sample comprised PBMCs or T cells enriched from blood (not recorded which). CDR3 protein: CASSPRQDNTGELFF. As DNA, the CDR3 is TGTGCCAGCAGCCCCAGACAGGACAACACCGGGGAGCTGTTTTTT. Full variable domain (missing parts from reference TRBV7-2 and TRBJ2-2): GAGVSQSPSNKVTEKGKDVELRCDPISGHTALYWYRQSLGQGLEFLIYFQGNSAPDKSGLPSDRFSAERTGGSVSTLTIQRTQQEDSAVYLCASSPRQDNTGELFFGEGSRLTVL.